The 32 T cell receptor beta chains below come from one sample, sequenced in a study of blood T cells in healthy people across ages. Using a J-beta primer mix together with a sample-barcoded 5' primer, a second PCR was run for roughly 7 to 12 cycles. TCRdb reprocessed the 5' RACE reads via MiXCR and lists one record per CDR3 protein. The data contain about 570,000 distinct CDR3 sequences, approximately 25% of them singletons. The sample consisted of blood. Receptors originate from a woman in her 70s in good health.

This chain links TRBV12-3 or TRBV12-4 with TRBJ1-6, with 7 bases matching TRBD1. Trimming took 4 bases from V and 8 from J; bases not matched to a gene: 5. The CDR3 loop spans 14 amino acids. For the CDR3, the DNA is TGTGCCAGCAGTTCAGACAGGGTGGATTCACCCCTCCACTTT. It is translated as CASSSDRVDSPLHF.

This rearrangement joins TRBV9 to TRBJ2-3; TRBD2 aligns across 8 bases. The CDR3 is made up of 17 amino acids. Germline CDR1 is SGDLS and CDR2 is YYNGEE. After removal of 4 bases from V and 1 base from J, the junction contained 11 bases not matched to a gene. The CDR3 sequence: CASSPPLGRGGTDTQYF. The CDR3 bases are TGTGCCAGCAGCCCCCCCCTTGGGCGGGGGGGCACAGATACGCAGTATTTT.

The V gene is TRBV20-1, the J gene TRBJ1-2; TRBD1 matches 7 bases. The CDR3 extends over 16 amino acids. V was clipped by 0 bases and J by 6 bases; unmatched bases: 13. The germline V gene encodes CDR1 DFQATT and CDR2 SNEGSKA (reference sequence). The CDR3 DNA is TGCAGTGCTAGAGATTACAGGGGAGGAGGTGGGAATGGCTACACCTTC. Encoded protein: CSARDYRGGGGNGYTF.

The V and J genes are TRBV15 and TRBJ1-1, with 7 bases matching TRBD1. This CDR3 is built from 13 residues. CDR1 is LNHNV, CDR2 YYDKDF, per germline (reference sequence). V lost 8 bases to trimming and J lost 0 bases; unmatched junction nucleotides: 3. CDR3 nucleotides: TGTGCCACCGGGAGGGGGCTGAACACTGAAGCTTTCTTT. It translates to CATGRGLNTEAFF.

The gene calls are TRBV5-5 and TRBJ2-5, with D tentatively TRBD2 (5 bases). V lost 5 bases to trimming and J lost 7 bases, with 15 bases between them. Per germline, CDR1 SGHKS and CDR2 YYEKEE (reference sequence). CDR3 length: 13 amino acids. The DNA of the CDR3 is TGTGCCAGCAGATGGACGGGGATGGGGACCCAGTACTTC. The encoded protein is CASRWTGMGTQYF.

V usage is TRBV5-1 and J usage is TRBJ2-5, with D perhaps matching TRBD2 (6 bases). Deletions cut 4 bases from V and 3 bases from J, with 13 bases between. Germline V gene data show CDR1 as SGHRS and CDR2 as YFSETQ. The CDR3 loop spans 14 amino acids. CDR3 nucleotide sequence: TGCGCCAGCAGCCCCGGGGGTAGTGAAGAGACCCAGTACTTC. Translating it yields CASSPGGSEETQYF.

In this sample, this clonotype turned up a few times. Here the CDR3 omits its conserved ending phenylalanine or tryptophan, so a read error is the likely source. The DNA of the CDR3 is TGCGCCAGCGGGCCCTTGGGAGGCCAAGAGACCCAGTACCTC. Translation gives CASGPLGGQETQYL. The rearrangement links TRBV5-1 to TRBJ2-5; D is perhaps TRBD2 (6 bases). CDR3 length: 14 residues. Trimming took 7 bases from V and 1 from J, leaving 14 bases between them. Looked up from germline, CDR1 is SGHRS and CDR2 is YFSETQ.

A word on this clonotype: At one of its ends the junction is not consistent with the germline gene, which may arise from a read error. The V call is TRBV7-2, the J call TRBJ1-4; 9 bases line up with TRBD1. The CDR3 extends over 14 amino acids. Germline V lookup: CDR1 SGHTA, CDR2 FQGNSA. The DNA for the CDR3 is TGTGCCAGCAGCCCTTCCGGGACAGGGAGAAATCACAGTTTT. Translation: CASSPSGTGRNHSF.

A few counts support this clonotype. The V and J genes are TRBV4-3 and TRBJ2-5, with TRBD2 matching over 9 bases. The assigned J gene may be wrong: the sequence end matches TRBJ2-1 better. The CDR3 contains 17 residues. Germline V gene sequence: CDR1 LGHNA, CDR2 YSLEER. The CDR3 coding sequence is TGCGCCAGCAGCCAAGAAGGAAGCGGGGGGCATGGCAATGAGCAGTTCTTC. This gives the protein CASSQEGSGGHGNEQFF.

This sequence joins TRBV29-1 and TRBJ1-3; D is perhaps TRBD1 (5 bases). The V gene's germline CDR1 is SQVTM and CDR2 ANQGSEA. The CDR3 has 12 residues. The V and J ends lost 7 bases and 7 bases respectively, with 14 bases between them. CDR3 loop: CSGLKQGNTIYF. The CDR3, as DNA: TGCAGCGGCTTAAAGCAGGGCAACACCATATATTTT.

This clonotype was observed a few times. The V gene is TRBV5-1, the J gene TRBJ2-7, with no clear D. The DNA end is a closer match to TRBJ2-1, so the J assignment may be wrong. This CDR3 has 12 amino acids. Germline CDR1 is SGHRS and CDR2 is YFSETQ. The CDR3 nucleotides read TGCGCCAGCAGCTTGCTCCTAGAAGAGCAGTTCTTC. This encodes CASSLLLEEQFF.

This clonotype appeared many times. The chain joins TRBV20-1 to TRBJ1-4, with D possibly matching TRBD1 (6 bases). This CDR3 has 11 residues. CDR1 is DFQATT and CDR2 is SNEGSKA in the germline V gene (reference sequence). The V gene lost 2 bases and the J gene lost 14 bases, with 12 bases spanning the gap. CDR3 sequence: CSARTQGRLFF. In nucleotides, the CDR3 is TGCAGTGCTAGAACCCAGGGGAGGCTGTTTTTT.

The V gene is TRBV6-9, the J gene TRBJ2-5; D is undetermined. This CDR3 has 15 residues. V lost 0 bases and J lost 4, with 12 bases in between. From germline, CDR1 is MNHGY and CDR2 SVAAGI. The CDR3 is CASSYSGTDPETQYF. Written as DNA, the CDR3 is TGTGCCAGCAGTTATTCGGGAACTGATCCAGAGACCCAGTACTTC.

The rearrangement joins TRBV7-2 to TRBJ2-2; 8 bases match TRBD2. V trimming: 1 base; J trimming: 5 bases; junction bases outside the gene matches: 3. The germline CDR1 and CDR2 sequences are SGHTA and FQGNSA. The CDR3 extends over 15 amino acids. CDR3 region: CASSLDGTRTGELFF. The CDR3 nucleotides read TGTGCCAGCAGCTTAGATGGGACTAGGACCGGGGAGCTGTTTTTT.

Worth noting for this clonotype: This may come from a read error, since a much larger clone is one base off. The chain joins TRBV25-1 to TRBJ1-1; D not resolved. This CDR3 has 16 residues. CDR1 and CDR2 (germline): MGHDK, SYGVNS. The CDR3 here is CASSEQGTAIHTGAFF. CDR3 DNA: TGTGCCAGCAGTGAACAAGGCACAGCTATACACACTGGAGCTTTCTTT.

The chain recombines TRBV7-9 with TRBJ2-1, with 8 bases fitting TRBD2. Germline V gene lookup returns CDR1 SEHNR and CDR2 FQNEAQ (reference sequence). The CDR3 length is 15 residues. With 6 bases clipped from V and 4 bases from J, the junction kept 8 bases outside the gene matches. The CDR3 nucleotides are TGTGCCAGCAGTCCACCGGGGGGGGATTACAATGAGCAGTTCTTC. Translating gives CASSPPGGDYNEQFF.

Many counts were recorded for this clonotype. The chain is built from TRBV4-2 and TRBJ2-5; D not certain. Germline CDR1 is LGHNA and CDR2 is YNFKEQ. The V end lost 4 bases, the J end lost 1 base, and 16 bases lay between the germline ends. The CDR3 length is 16 residues. This CDR3 is CASSRSGGIAQETQYF. In DNA form, the CDR3 reads TGTGCCAGCAGCCGGTCGGGTGGCATAGCCCAAGAGACCCAGTACTTC.

This clonotype was counted only a few times. This chain joins TRBV20-1 and TRBJ1-1; 7 nucleotides line up with TRBD1. The J segment lost 4 bases and the V segment lost 3 bases, leaving 17 bases of the junction unmatched. CDR1 is DFQATT, CDR2 SNEGSKA, per germline (reference sequence). This CDR3 is built from 17 residues. Written as DNA, the CDR3 is TGCAGTGCTAGTGATTACCTTACAGGGGCGGGAGCCACTGAAGCTTTCTTT. It translates to CSASDYLTGAGATEAFF.

This clonotype was seen more than once but under ten times. The chain employs TRBV7-2 and TRBJ2-1; 10 nucleotides align to TRBD2. Per germline, CDR1 SGHTA and CDR2 FQGNSA. Losses at the gene ends were 5 bases for V and 7 bases for J; bases not matched to a gene: 8. The CDR3 consists of 15 residues. For the CDR3, the DNA is TGTGCCAGCAGCCGCGGACTAGCGGACGGGAATGAGCAGTTCTTC. Translation: CASSRGLADGNEQFF.

V is TRBV20-1 and J is TRBJ2-5; D may match TRBD1 or TRBD2 (5 bases each). Germline CDR1 DFQATT, CDR2 SNEGSKA (reference sequence). The V gene lost 0 bases and the J gene lost 10 bases, with 18 bases spanning the gap. The CDR3 covers 14 residues. The DNA for the CDR3 is TGCAGTGCTAGAGAGGGGGAAGGGGTAGCCTTCCAGTACTTC. Its protein is CSAREGEGVAFQYF.

This clonotype was seen a handful of times. An end of the junction does not agree with germline; a read error may underlie this. V usage is TRBV5-1 and J usage is TRBJ2-5; D unclear. Germline lookup yields CDR1 SGHRS and CDR2 YFSETQ. There are 11 residues in the CDR3. CDR3 protein: CASIPEGSWNF. CDR3 coding DNA: TGCGCCAGCATACCCGAAGGATCCTGGAACTTC.

This clonotype has just a few counts. The J gene is TRBJ2-1, the V gene TRBV5-1; TRBD2 matches at 8 bases. CDR1 is SGHRS and CDR2 is YFSETQ in the germline V gene. The CDR3 is 17 residues long. V was pared by 2 bases and J by 2 bases, with 9 bases of the junction left unmatched. In DNA, the CDR3 is TGCGCCAGCAGCTTTACCCCGGGGGGGGACCCCTACAATGAGCAGTTCTTC. It yields the protein CASSFTPGGDPYNEQFF.

This sequence joins TRBV6-1 and TRBJ2-3; 9 bases match TRBD1. V shed 8 bases and J 1 base; nucleotides not matched to a gene: 7. This CDR3 spans 15 amino acids. CDR1 is MNHNS, CDR2 SASEGT, per germline. CDR3 amino acids: CASADRGEGTDTQYF. The CDR3 region has the DNA TGTGCCAGCGCGGACAGGGGCGAGGGCACAGATACGCAGTATTTT.

The table lists this clonotype with many counts. The V call is TRBV7-2, the J call TRBJ2-5, with D uncertain. The CDR3 has 12 residues. V shed 6 bases and J shed 5 bases, with 10 bases lying between them. The germline V gene has CDR1 SGHTA and CDR2 FQGNSA. CDR3 in amino acids: CASSFSRETQYF. The CDR3, as DNA: TGTGCCAGCAGTTTTTCCAGGGAGACCCAGTACTTC.

A few counts support this clonotype. This chain uses TRBV7-2 with TRBJ1-1, with D unresolved. The germline CDR1 and CDR2 sequences are SGHTA and FQGNSA. V lost 5 bases and J lost 7, with 17 bases in between. The CDR3 totals 14 residues. The CDR3 bases are TGTGCCAGCAGCATAATAGAGGGATCGGTTGAAGCTTTCTTT. It codes for CASSIIEGSVEAFF.

This chain uses TRBV4-2 with TRBJ2-3; possibly TRBD1 or TRBD2 for D (5 bases each). The CDR3 runs 16 residues. The germline gives CDR1 LGHNA, CDR2 YNFKEQ. The germline V and J ends were trimmed by 4 bases and 6 bases, with 20 bases remaining between them. The CDR3 nucleotides are TGTGCCAGCAGCCGAACCAAGGACCACGAGGGGGATACGCAGTATTTT. Translating gives CASSRTKDHEGDTQYF.

This clonotype was seen only a few times. This chain links TRBV20-1 with TRBJ1-5, with 9 bases fitting TRBD1. This CDR3 is built from 15 residues. The germline V gene encodes CDR1 DFQATT and CDR2 SNEGSKA (reference sequence). The V and J ends lost 3 bases and 7 bases, in that order; junction bases with no gene match: 10. CDR3 protein: CSARALGQGYQPQHF. The DNA for the CDR3 is TGCAGTGCTAGGGCTCTGGGACAGGGCTACCAGCCCCAGCATTTT.

V usage is TRBV12-3 or TRBV12-4 and J usage is TRBJ1-1, with D perhaps TRBD1 (6 bases). The CDR3 has 12 residues. The germline V and J ends were trimmed by 5 bases and 10 bases, with 14 bases remaining between them. The CDR3 spells CASSPPTGRAFF. CDR3 nucleotide sequence: TGTGCCAGCAGTCCCCCCACAGGGAGAGCTTTCTTT.

This clonotype was recorded once. V and J are TRBV25-1 and TRBJ2-1, with D maybe TRBD1 (6 bases). The germline CDR1 and CDR2 sequences are MGHDK and SYGVNS. V was trimmed by 2 bases and J by 7 bases, leaving 15 bases between them. This CDR3 comprises 15 residues. In DNA, the CDR3 is TGTGCCAGCAGTGAACCCGGGACAAGGGGGAATGAGCAGTTCTTC. It codes for CASSEPGTRGNEQFF. Complete variable domain (other parts from reference TRBV25-1 and TRBJ2-1): EADIYQTPRYLVIGTGKKITLECSQTMGHDKMYWYQQDPGMELHLIHYSYGVNSTEKGDLSSESTVSRIRTEHFPLTLESARPSHTSQYLCASSEPGTRGNEQFFGPGTRLTVL.

The table lists this clonotype with many counts. This chain connects TRBV2 to TRBJ2-4; TRBD2 matches 10 bases. The CDR3 consists of 17 residues. Looked up from germline, CDR1 is SNHLY and CDR2 is FYNNEI. V shed 1 base and J 8 bases; nucleotides not matched to a gene: 11. As DNA, the CDR3 is TGTGCCAGCAGTGAAGGGCCCCCTAGCGGGGGTGTCTACATTCAGTACTTC. Translation gives CASSEGPPSGGVYIQYF.

This clonotype was observed a single time. DNA of the CDR3: TGTGCCAGCAGCGCAGGGGGCGCTGGCTATGGCTACACCTTC. This gives the protein CASSAGGAGYGYTF. The chain recombines TRBV7-2 with TRBJ1-2; 8 bases map to TRBD1. The V and J ends lost 5 bases and 4 bases, in that order; junction bases with no gene match: 6. Germline CDR1 is SGHTA and CDR2 is FQGNSA. This CDR3 region has 14 residues.

Of note for this clonotype: A read error may produce the germline difference seen at one junction end. The chain joins TRBV4-2 to TRBJ1-1; no reliable D call. CDR1 and CDR2 from the germline V gene are LGHNA and YNFKEQ. CDR3 length: 15 amino acids. Here the CDR3 DNA reads TGTGCCGGCAGCCAAGAATGGGAGCAGAACACTGAAGCTTTCTTT. It is translated as CAGSQEWEQNTEAFF.